This T cell receptor (beta chain) was identified during a study of cytomegalovirus exposure and HLA in healthy donors. General observations from the study: It is likely that the observed cluster of highly shared sequence variants was a sequencing artifact. Available immune exposure information was restricted to CMV serostatus only. Accurate prediction of HLA-A and HLA-B alleles (for most subjects) was reportedly achieved from TCR beta sequences.

Germline CDR1 is MNHEY and CDR2 is SMNVEV (reference sequence). This CDR3 has 14 amino acids. As for this clone: The antigen remains unidentified.

The PCR contained 60 Vbeta and 13 Jbeta primers. How the authors handled the data: Roughly 11 million shared chains were among the about 80 million unique TCR beta chains that a later analysis counted. Profiled with immunoSEQ multiplex PCR; TCRdb holds only in-frame clones, not every one. V, J and clone size derive from that table, while D and trimming were established from the DNA sequence. The sample records about 98,000 clones, 74% being singletons. J is TRBJ2-5 and V is TRBV27, with D perhaps TRBD1 (6 bases). The end of the DNA aligns better with TRBJ2-7, so the J call may be wrong. The source material was PBMCs. This TCR was recovered from a male donor in good health and CMV-seronegative. CDR3 nucleotides: TGTGCCAGCAGTTTCGGCAGGGGAGACTACGAGCAGTACTTC. Encoded protein: CASSFGRGDYEQYF.